The clone carrying this TCR beta chain appeared many times. Its cognate antigen is unknown. Trimming removed 2 bases from V and 5 bases from J; junction bases left unmatched: 6. CDR3 size: 15 residues. CDR1 is LNHNV and CDR2 is YYDKDF in the germline V gene (reference sequence). This entry is derived from a study of CD8 T cells in ankylosing spondylitis. Whole-study findings and limits: A TCR beta motif of about 8 highly homologous variants seemed to mark ankylosing spondylitis blood. Some of these motif variants have turned up before, in reports on reactive arthritis synovial fluid and blood. Reported data indicate significant enrichment of disease-linked clones within matched ankylosing spondylitis synovial fluid. Within peripheral blood, clones linked to disease were CD8+ and relatively rare.

Generation of TCR beta libraries employed quantitative 5'-RACE incorporating molecular barcodes. TCRdb reanalysed the 5' RACE reads using MiXCR and keeps one entry per CDR3 protein. Of 700,000 or so distinct CDR3 sequences listed, around a fifth are singletons. The clonotype comes from a male donor with ankylosing spondylitis. The sample consisted of blood, either unsorted or a sorted T cell fraction (not recorded which). The J gene is TRBJ2-3, the V gene TRBV15; TRBD2 agrees at 8 bases. The chain's CDR3 is CATSRTPRGGDTQYF. The CDR3 bases are TGTGCCACCAGCAGAACCCCTCGGGGGGGAGATACGCAGTATTTT.